The 22 T cell receptor beta chains given below trace back to one sample, sequenced in a study of cytomegalovirus exposure and HLA in healthy donors. PCR amplification relied on 60 Vbeta primers (plus 13 Jbeta primers). Here immunoSEQ multiplex PCR was the method, and the copy in TCRdb shows in-frame clones only, minus some. The table lists 60,000 to 80,000 clones. The sequenced sample consisted of PBMCs. The receptors were gathered from a boy between 10 and 17 years old in good health and CMV-seronegative.

DNA of the CDR3: TGCAGCGTTGAAGCCCCACAGGGGTACGAGCAGTACTTC. Encoded protein: CSVEAPQGYEQYF. The chain uses TRBV29-1 and TRBJ2-7; 7 bases fit TRBD1. Germline V CDR1 and CDR2: SQVTM, ANQGSEA. The CDR3 totals 13 residues. The V gene end was trimmed by 1 base and the J gene end by 4 bases; junction bases not matched to a gene: 4.

The V and J genes are TRBV27 and TRBJ2-3; unclear D gene. V was cut by 4 bases and J by 0 bases, with 8 bases left in between. The CDR3 sequence is 14 residues long. Germline V lookup: CDR1 MNHEY, CDR2 SMNVEV (reference sequence). In nucleotides, the CDR3 is TGTGCCAGCAGTTGGGCAGTCAGCACAGATACGCAGTATTTT. This encodes CASSWAVSTDTQYF.

The chain recombines TRBV29-1 with TRBJ1-1, with a weak D call TRBD1 (6 bases). The ends were cut back, 4 bases at V and 1 base at J, with 16 bases in the middle. The CDR3 length is 15 residues. In germline, CDR1 is SQVTM, CDR2 ANQGSEA. The CDR3 loop reads CSVGYGGASNTEAFF. CDR3 DNA: TGCAGCGTTGGTTATGGGGGGGCATCGAACACTGAAGCTTTCTTT.

The chain uses TRBV6-5 and TRBJ1-2, with D tentatively TRBD1 (6 bases). This CDR3 spans 14 amino acids. Germline V gene sequence: CDR1 MNHEY, CDR2 SVGAGI. Trimming removed 5 bases at V and 8 bases at J, with 18 bases between. CDR3 coding DNA: TGTGCCAGCAGTGCCACACAGGGTCTTGGGGGCTACACCTTC. This gives the protein CASSATQGLGGYTF.

V gene TRBV4-1 combines with J gene TRBJ2-6; 8 nucleotides align to TRBD1. The CDR3 extends over 20 amino acids. Germline V gives CDR1 MGHRA, CDR2 YSYEKL. V was pared by 0 bases and J by 1 base, with 11 bases of the junction left unmatched. The CDR3 coding sequence is TGCGCCAGCAGCCAAGATCGCGGACAGGGATATGTGTCTGGGGCCAACGTCCTGACTTTC. Its protein product is CASSQDRGQGYVSGANVLTF.

V and J are TRBV18 and TRBJ2-3, with TRBD1 matching over 7 bases. Germline lookup yields CDR1 KGHSH and CDR2 LQKENI. V shed 6 bases, J shed 1 base, and the junction held 7 bases outside the gene matches. This CDR3 comprises 15 residues. In DNA form, the CDR3 reads TGTGCCAGCTCCCAGTCAGGGGGTCGCACAGATACGCAGTATTTT. Amino acids: CASSQSGGRTDTQYF.

The DNA for the CDR3 is TGTGCCACCAGCAGCGAAGCGGGACTAGCGGGATCTAATGAGCAGTTCTTC. Translating it yields CATSSEAGLAGSNEQFF. The chain has TRBV15 and TRBJ2-1; 13 bases are shared with TRBD2. V dropped 3 bases and J dropped 7; count of bases not matched to a gene: 9. Germline V lookup: CDR1 LNHNV, CDR2 YYDKDF (reference sequence). The CDR3 is made up of 17 amino acids. Using reference TRBV15 and TRBJ2-1 for the parts outside the CDR3, the full variable domain is DAMVIQNPRYQVTQFGKPVTLSCSQTLNHNVMYWYQQKSSQAPKLLFHYYDKDFNNEADTPDNFQSRRPNTSFCFLDIRSPGLGDTAMYLCATSSEAGLAGSNEQFFGPGTRLTVL.

The gene calls are TRBV29-1 and TRBJ2-1; 9 nucleotides match TRBD2. This CDR3 is built from 14 residues. V lost 2 bases and J lost 4; bases outside the gene matches: 3. The germline V gene encodes CDR1 SQVTM and CDR2 ANQGSEA. DNA of the CDR3: TGCAGCGTTGAACTAGCGGGGCAATACAATGAGCAGTTCTTC. Its protein is CSVELAGQYNEQFF.

The V gene is TRBV5-1, the J gene TRBJ2-1, with 11 bases identical to TRBD2. The germline V gene has CDR1 SGHRS and CDR2 YFSETQ. J was trimmed by 5 bases and V by 6 bases; bases with no gene match: 7. CDR3 size: 15 residues. CDR3 in DNA: TGCGCCAGCACTGTTCTACTAGCGGGAGACAATGAGCAGTTCTTC. As protein: CASTVLLAGDNEQFF.

The chain recombines TRBV4-2 with TRBJ2-3; 10 nucleotides align to TRBD1. The germline V gene encodes CDR1 LGHNA and CDR2 YNFKEQ. The CDR3 covers 17 residues. V gave up 3 bases and J gave up 4 bases; unmatched junction bases: 10. CDR3 DNA sequence: TGTGCCAGCAGCCAGATTACCGGGACAGGGGTTCCAGATACGCAGTATTTT. It translates to CASSQITGTGVPDTQYF.

The chain carries TRBV10-3 and TRBJ2-3; TRBD2 matches at 8 bases. Germline trimming cut 9 bases from V and 0 bases from J; bases unmatched to any gene: 8. From germline, CDR1 is ENHRY and CDR2 SYGVKD. The CDR3 runs to 15 residues. Here the CDR3 DNA reads TGTGCCATAAAACCGGGACTAGTTAGCACAGATACGCAGTATTTT. Translation gives CAIKPGLVSTDTQYF.

This chain uses TRBV10-1 with TRBJ2-3; weak D call: TRBD1 (6 bases). The germline V and J ends were trimmed by 8 bases and 3 bases, with 24 bases remaining between them. The germline gives CDR1 WNHNN, CDR2 SYGVQD (reference sequence). CDR3 length equals 17 residues. CDR3 in DNA: TGCGCCAGCTCCCGCGGAAGGCCAGGGGTAAGGACAGATACGCAGTATTTT. Amino acids: CASSRGRPGVRTDTQYF.

The chain links TRBV6-5 to TRBJ2-1; 10 bases agree with TRBD2. This CDR3 has 15 residues. Unmatched junction bases numbered 12, after V lost 7 bases and J lost 9 bases. Germline V gene data show CDR1 as MNHEY and CDR2 as SVGAGI. This CDR3 is CASKLGPSGSSEQFF. CDR3 DNA: TGTGCCAGCAAGCTGGGGCCTAGCGGGAGCAGTGAGCAGTTCTTC.

The V call is TRBV2, the J call TRBJ1-5, with D possibly TRBD1 on 5 matching bases. The CDR3 length is 16 residues. Germline V gene data show CDR1 as SNHLY and CDR2 as FYNNEI. V lost 6 bases to trimming and J lost 2 bases, with 17 bases between them. Written as DNA, the CDR3 is TGTGCCAGCAGGGAAACAGACAGTGCCGGCAATCAGCCCCAGCATTTT. It specifies CASRETDSAGNQPQHF. Filled out from reference TRBV2 and TRBJ1-5, the complete variable domain reads EPEVTQTPSHQVTQMGQEVILRCVPISNHLYFYWYRQILGQKVEFLVSFYNNEISEKSEIFDDQFSVERPDGSNFTLKIRSTKLEDSAMYFCASRETDSAGNQPQHFGDGTRLSIL.

The CDR3: CASSPLATYEQYF. The CDR3 nucleotides are TGTGCCAGCAGCCCGCTAGCCACTTACGAGCAGTACTTC. The gene calls are TRBV7-9 and TRBJ2-7, with a possible D match to TRBD2 (5 bases). Trimming left V 5 bases short and J 4 bases short, with 12 bases between. The CDR3 has 13 residues. CDR1 and CDR2 from the germline V gene are SEHNR and FQNEAQ (reference sequence).

The V and J genes are TRBV4-1 and TRBJ2-2; 8 bases are a match to TRBD2. This CDR3 comprises 16 residues. Germline V gene sequence: CDR1 MGHRA, CDR2 YSYEKL. Trimming took 1 base from V and 4 from J; bases not matched to a gene: 5. DNA for the CDR3: TGCGCCAGCAGCCAAGGGCGGGGGGCGGGCACCGGGGAGCTGTTTTTT. Amino acid sequence: CASSQGRGAGTGELFF.

The rearrangement uses TRBV4-1 and TRBJ2-7, with D possibly TRBD2 on 6 matching bases. The CDR3 totals 15 residues. V lost 1 base and J lost 3, with 13 bases in between. Germline V gene lookup returns CDR1 MGHRA and CDR2 YSYEKL. The CDR3 here is CASSQAETEGYEQYF. DNA of the CDR3: TGCGCCAGCAGCCAAGCCGAGACGGAGGGCTACGAGCAGTACTTC.

The chain links TRBV6-6 to TRBJ2-1; TRBD1 is a possible D gene (6 bases). The germline gives CDR1 MNHNY, CDR2 SVGAGI (reference sequence). This CDR3 is 14 amino acids long. With 6 bases removed from V and 3 bases from J, the gap between germline ends came to 12 bases. CDR3 region: CASSIRGGYNEQFF. CDR3 DNA sequence: TGTGCCAGCAGCATCAGAGGGGGCTACAATGAGCAGTTCTTC.

This chain links TRBV2 with TRBJ2-6, with a possible D match to TRBD1 (5 bases). There are 15 residues in the CDR3. Germline CDR1 and CDR2: SNHLY and FYNNEI. V gave up 7 bases and J gave up 4 bases, with 14 bases separating them. CDR3 sequence reads: CASTQGFAGANVLTF. CDR3 DNA sequence: TGTGCCAGCACTCAGGGTTTTGCCGGGGCCAACGTCCTGACTTTC.

V usage is TRBV4-1 and J usage is TRBJ2-7; TRBD2 might be the D (6 bases). Trimming removed 1 base at V and 2 bases at J, with 15 bases between. Germline CDR1 and CDR2: MGHRA and YSYEKL. This CDR3 spans 16 amino acids. The CDR3 region has the DNA TGCGCCAGCAGCCAAGTTAGCGGAGTCGAGGCCTACGAGCAGTACTTC. This translates into CASSQVSGVEAYEQYF.

The chain combines TRBV5-1 with TRBJ1-1; D is ambiguous. In germline, CDR1 is SGHRS, CDR2 YFSETQ. The CDR3 has 16 residues. The V end was cut by 1 base, the J end by 4 bases, with 17 bases between. CDR3 in DNA: TGCGCCAGCAGCTTGTTGACGGACTTCGGTTCCACTGAAGCTTTCTTT. Its translation is CASSLLTDFGSTEAFF.

J is TRBJ2-7 and V is TRBV5-4, with 7 bases that match TRBD2. J gave up 2 bases and V 2 bases, and 7 bases lay outside the gene matches. The CDR3 sequence is 15 residues long. CDR1 is SGHNT, CDR2 YYREEE, per germline (reference sequence). DNA of the CDR3: TGTGCCAGCAGCTTATATAGTGGGACTACCTACGAGCAGTACTTC. Its protein is CASSLYSGTTYEQYF. Full variable domain (missing parts from reference TRBV5-4 and TRBJ2-7): ETGVTQSPTHLIKTRGQQVTLRCSSQSGHNTVSWYQQALGQGPQFIFQYYREEENGRGNFPPRFSGLQFPNYSSELNVNALELDDSALYLCASSLYSGTTYEQYFGPGTRLTVT.